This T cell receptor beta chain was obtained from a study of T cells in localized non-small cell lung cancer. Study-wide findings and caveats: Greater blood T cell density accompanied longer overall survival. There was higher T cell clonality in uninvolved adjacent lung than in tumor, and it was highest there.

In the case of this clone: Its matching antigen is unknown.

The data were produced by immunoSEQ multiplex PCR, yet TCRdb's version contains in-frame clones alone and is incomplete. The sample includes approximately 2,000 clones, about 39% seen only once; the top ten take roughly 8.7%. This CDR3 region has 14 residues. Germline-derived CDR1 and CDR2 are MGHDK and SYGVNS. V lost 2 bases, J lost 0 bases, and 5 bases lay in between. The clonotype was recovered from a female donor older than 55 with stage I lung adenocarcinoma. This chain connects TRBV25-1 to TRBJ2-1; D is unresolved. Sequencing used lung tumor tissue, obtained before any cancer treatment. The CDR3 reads CASSEESSYNEQFF. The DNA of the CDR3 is TGTGCCAGCAGTGAAGAGAGCTCCTACAATGAGCAGTTCTTC.